A selection of T cell receptor beta chains follows, all from one sample in a study of cytomegalovirus exposure and HLA in healthy donors. TCRdb keeps only in-frame clones here, not all; method: immunoSEQ multiplex PCR. In the table there are around 95,000 clones, about 80% of which are singletons. Sequencing was performed on PBMCs. These receptors all come from a female donor in good health and CMV-seropositive. The CDR3 runs from the conserved cysteine through the conserved F or W. Fields, in order: D gene, clone size, J gene, V gene, CDR3 protein, CDR3 DNA. D genes are given only for firm matches. Expanded clones get a size class; other rows say once, few or many, or leave the size out.

D: .; size: .; J: TRBJ2-1; V: TRBV27; CDR3: CASSFERGSYNEQFF; DNA: TGTGCCAGCAGTTTTGAGAGAGGGTCCTACAATGAGCAGTTCTTC
D: TRBD1; size: .; J: TRBJ1-2; V: TRBV4-2; CDR3: CASSQQTGADYTF; DNA: TGTGCCAGCAGCCAACAGACAGGGGCTGACTACACCTTC
D: TRBD1; size: once; J: TRBJ1-4; V: TRBV2; CDR3: CASSEFEGQSEKLFF; DNA: TGTGCCAGCAGTGAGTTTGAGGGACAGAGTGAAAAACTGTTTTTT
D: TRBD2; size: .; J: TRBJ2-1; V: TRBV5-5; CDR3: CASSIAGNDNNEQFF; DNA: TGTGCCAGCAGTATAGCGGGGAACGACAACAATGAGCAGTTCTTC
D: .; size: .; J: TRBJ2-5; V: TRBV25-1; CDR3: CASSEQRTAYQETQYF; DNA: TGTGCCAGCAGTGAACAAAGGACAGCGTACCAAGAGACCCAGTACTTC
D: TRBD1; size: .; J: TRBJ1-5; V: TRBV5-4; CDR3: CASSLDRFEPQHF; DNA: TGTGCCAGCAGCCTGGACAGGTTTGAGCCCCAGCATTTT
D: TRBD2; size: .; J: TRBJ2-3; V: TRBV5-1; CDR3: CASSLDGGITDTQYF; DNA: TGCGCCAGCAGCTTGGACGGGGGGATAACAGATACGCAGTATTTT
D: .; size: .; J: TRBJ1-5; V: TRBV11-1; CDR3: CASSLPQGKGNQPQHF; DNA: TGTGCCAGCAGTTTACCACAGGGTAAAGGCAATCAGCCCCAGCATTTT
D: .; size: .; J: TRBJ2-3; V: TRBV28; CDR3: CASSRLGLSDTQYF; DNA: TGTGCCAGCAGCCGGCTGGGGCTCTCAGATACGCAGTATTTT
D: TRBD2; size: .; J: TRBJ2-3; V: TRBV4-1; CDR3: CASSQVERGPSTDTQYF; DNA: TGCGCCAGCAGCCAAGTTGAGCGGGGCCCTAGCACAGATACGCAGTATTTT
D: TRBD1; size: .; J: TRBJ1-2; V: TRBV28; CDR3: CASIDRAVYGYTF; DNA: TGTGCCAGCATCGACAGGGCGGTCTATGGCTACACCTTC
D: .; size: few; J: TRBJ2-7; V: TRBV18; CDR3: CASSRETGEQYF; DNA: TGTGCCAGCTCTCGCGAGACAGGTGAGCAGTACTTC
D: TRBD1; size: once; J: TRBJ2-5; V: TRBV6-6; CDR3: CASSYRQGTNEQYF; DNA: TGTGCCAGCAGCTATCGACAGGGCACAAATGAGCAGTACTTC
D: TRBD1; size: .; J: TRBJ1-2; V: TRBV6-1; CDR3: CASRTLGQLYGYTF; DNA: TGTGCCAGCCGGACTTTGGGACAGCTCTATGGCTACACCTTC
D: .; size: .; J: TRBJ2-1; V: TRBV4-1; CDR3: CASSQVNQGVLHNEQFF; DNA: TGCGCCAGCAGCCAAGTCAACCAGGGCGTTCTACACAATGAGCAGTTCTTC
D: TRBD1; size: .; J: TRBJ2-7; V: TRBV28; CDR3: CASSLPGGYEQYF; DNA: TGTGCCAGCAGTTTACCAGGGGGCTACGAGCAGTACTTC
D: TRBD1; size: .; J: TRBJ2-2; V: TRBV13; CDR3: CASSTVGQGAGELFF; DNA: TGTGCCAGCAGCACGGTGGGACAGGGGGCCGGGGAGCTGTTTTTT
D: TRBD1; size: .; J: TRBJ2-7; V: TRBV19; CDR3: CASSMRPGGTYEQYF; DNA: TGTGCCAGTAGTATGCGTCCAGGGGGAACCTACGAGCAGTACTTC
D: .; size: .; J: TRBJ2-7; V: TRBV25-1; CDR3: CASSENTISSQQYF; DNA: TGTGCCAGCAGTGAAAACACGATATCATCCCAGCAGTACTTC
D: .; size: .; J: TRBJ2-1; V: TRBV5-1; CDR3: CASSGEARITHEQFF; DNA: TGCGCCAGCAGCGGGGAGGCAAGAATCACCCATGAGCAGTTCTTC
D: .; size: .; J: TRBJ1-1; V: TRBV6-6; CDR3: CASQRALNTEAFF; DNA: TGTGCCAGTCAGCGGGCGTTGAACACTGAAGCTTTCTTT
D: TRBD2; size: .; J: TRBJ2-1; V: TRBV10-2; CDR3: CASSEISLAGTANEQFF; DNA: TGCGCCAGCAGTGAGATCTCACTAGCGGGGACTGCCAATGAGCAGTTCTTC
D: .; size: .; J: TRBJ2-7; V: TRBV7-2; CDR3: CASTPETRSYEQYF; DNA: TGTGCCAGCACCCCTGAGACTAGATCCTACGAGCAGTACTTC
D: .; size: .; J: TRBJ2-3; V: TRBV28; CDR3: CASSPLTAGHLISTDTQYF; DNA: TGTGCCAGCAGTCCTCTTACAGCGGGACACCTAATAAGCACAGATACGCAGTATTTT
D: TRBD2; size: .; J: TRBJ2-1; V: TRBV10-1; CDR3: CASSEGRILAGGPVDEQFF; DNA: TGCGCCAGCAGTGAGGGCCGGATACTAGCGGGGGGGCCCGTGGACGAGCAGTTCTTC
D: TRBD1; size: .; J: TRBJ2-7; V: TRBV29-1; CDR3: CSAWTGNSYEQYF; DNA: TGCAGCGCATGGACAGGAAACTCCTACGAGCAGTACTTC
D: .; size: .; J: TRBJ1-2; V: TRBV5-4; CDR3: CASSLPGQTGFYGYTF; DNA: TGTGCCAGCAGCTTGCCCGGACAGACAGGCTTCTATGGCTACACCTTC